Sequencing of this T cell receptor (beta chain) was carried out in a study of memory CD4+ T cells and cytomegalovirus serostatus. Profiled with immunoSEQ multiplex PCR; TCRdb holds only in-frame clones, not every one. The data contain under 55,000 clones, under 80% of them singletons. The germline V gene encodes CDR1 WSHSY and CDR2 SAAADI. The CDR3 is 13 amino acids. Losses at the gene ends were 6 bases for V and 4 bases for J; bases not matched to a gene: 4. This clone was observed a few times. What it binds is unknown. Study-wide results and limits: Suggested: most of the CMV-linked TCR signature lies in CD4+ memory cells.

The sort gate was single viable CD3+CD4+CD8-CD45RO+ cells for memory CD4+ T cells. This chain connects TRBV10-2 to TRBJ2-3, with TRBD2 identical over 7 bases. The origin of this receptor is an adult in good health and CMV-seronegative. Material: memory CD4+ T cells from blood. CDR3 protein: CASRAGAADTQYF. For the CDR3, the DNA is TGCGCCAGCAGGGCGGGAGCGGCAGATACGCAGTATTTT.